The 29 T cell receptor beta chains in this list originate from one sample, sequenced in a study of T cell repertoires in cytomegalovirus infection. TCRdb recomputed calls from the reads with MiXCR, one row per CDR3 protein. The profile shows fewer than 1,000,000 distinct CDR3 sequences, approximately 30% of them singletons. Their antigens remain unidentified. Material: cultured CD8+ T cells from PBMCs, obtained from culture after CMV antigen stimulation. The receptors were gathered from a human donor in good health (CMV status not recorded). Some clones in this sample may be carry-over from other donors' samples.

The sample holds a few counts of this clonotype. The J gene is TRBJ2-7, the V gene TRBV6-1; D is ambiguous. This CDR3 region has 14 residues. The germline CDR1 and CDR2 sequences are MNHNS and SASEGT. V lost 1 base, J lost 1 base, and 8 bases lay in between. The CDR3 sequence: CASSEVLRSYEQYV. The CDR3 coding sequence is TGTGCCAGCAGTGAAGTCTTGCGGTCCTACGAGCAGTACGTC.

There are a few counts of this clonotype. The J gene is TRBJ1-4, the V gene TRBV2; TRBD1 aligns across 7 bases. Unmatched junction bases numbered 9, after V lost 7 bases and J lost 7 bases. This CDR3 has 14 amino acids. Germline-derived CDR1 and CDR2 are SNHLY and FYNNEI. The CDR3 DNA sequence: TGTGCCAGCATCCAAGGAGCAGGGGGTGAAAAACTGTTTTTT. This gives the protein CASIQGAGGEKLFF.

The rearrangement links TRBV2 to TRBJ2-7; 9 bases agree with TRBD1. Per germline, CDR1 SNHLY and CDR2 FYNNEI. This CDR3 is built from 17 residues. Trimming removed 6 bases from V and 2 bases from J; junction bases left unmatched: 14. This CDR3 is CASRGGQGGFRAYEQYV. The CDR3 region has the DNA TGTGCCAGCAGGGGGGGACAGGGCGGATTCCGGGCCTACGAGCAGTACGTC.

Comment on this clonotype: This may stem from a read error, because a much larger clone lies one nucleotide away. The V gene is TRBV7-2, the J gene TRBJ1-5; D is perhaps TRBD1 (6 bases). Germline CDR1 reads SGHTA; CDR2 reads FQGNSA. The CDR3 has 15 residues. The CDR3, as DNA: TGTGCCAGCAGCTTAGAACGGGGGCTCCACGAGCCCCTGCATTTT. Encoded protein: CASSLERGLHEPLHF.

This clonotype occurred a few times. The chain employs TRBV2 and TRBJ2-2; TRBD2 aligns across 7 bases. This CDR3 contains 17 residues. Germline V CDR1 and CDR2: SNHLY, FYNNEI. Trimming cost V 2 bases and J 5 bases; bases outside gene matches: 11. The CDR3 region has the DNA TGTGCCAGCAGTGAACGGTGGGCCTCGGGGGGAACCGGGGAGCTGTTTTTT. Protein product: CASSERWASGGTGELFF. The full variable domain, its missing parts supplied by reference TRBV2 and TRBJ2-2, is EPEVTQTPSHQVTQMGQEVILRCVPISNHLYFYWYRQILGQKVEFLVSFYNNEISEKSEIFDDQFSVERPDGSNFTLKIRSTKLEDSAMYFCASSERWASGGTGELFFGEGSRLTVL.

This clonotype was found many times. The V call is TRBV7-2, the J call TRBJ1-2; 9 bases fit TRBD1. The length of the CDR3 is 17 residues. The germline V gene has CDR1 SGHTA and CDR2 FQGNSA. Unmatched junction bases numbered 5, after V lost 0 bases and J lost 0 bases. CDR3 in amino acids: CASSLAQGAGTNYGYTF. The CDR3 nucleotides are TGTGCCAGCAGCTTAGCACAGGGGGCGGGGACTAACTATGGCTACACCTTC.

This clonotype is a singleton in its sample. The rearrangement joins TRBV27 to TRBJ2-7; 7 bases line up with TRBD1. Germline trimming cut 6 bases from V and 0 bases from J; bases unmatched to any gene: 2. Germline V gene sequence: CDR1 MNHEY, CDR2 SMNVEV (reference sequence). This CDR3 has 13 amino acids. The CDR3 DNA is TGTGCCAGCAGAGAGGGGGCCTCCTACGAGCAGTACGTC. Its translation is CASREGASYEQYV.

This clonotype showed up just a few times. The V call is TRBV6-2 or TRBV6-3, the J call TRBJ1-1; D gene ambiguous. Germline CDR1 reads MNHEY; CDR2 reads SVGEGT. The CDR3 totals 16 residues. Trimming stripped 2 bases from V and 2 bases from J, with 15 bases between. CDR3 sequence (DNA): TGTGCCAGCAGTTACCCCAAGCGGGAGTTCAACACTGAAGCTTTCTTT. Translated, it gives CASSYPKREFNTEAFF.

In its sample, this clonotype was seen many times. In DNA form, the CDR3 reads TGTGCCAGCAGCTTTCAGGGGGCACAAGAGACCCAGTACTTC. It is translated as CASSFQGAQETQYF. The chain combines TRBV7-9 with TRBJ2-5; 8 positions agree with TRBD1. J lost 2 bases, V lost 3 bases, and 2 bases had no gene match. Germline assignment: CDR1 SEHNR and CDR2 FQNEAQ (reference sequence). The CDR3 is made up of 14 amino acids.

The V gene is TRBV7-9, the J gene TRBJ1-2; 10 bases line up with TRBD1. V was pared by 5 bases and J by 2 bases, with 5 bases of the junction left unmatched. This CDR3 has 15 residues. Germline V gene sequence: CDR1 SEHNR, CDR2 FQNEAQ (reference sequence). DNA for the CDR3: TGTGCCAGCAGCCCAATGGACAGGGGGAACTATGGCTACACCTTC. It yields the protein CASSPMDRGNYGYTF.

This clonotype was counted at least ten times. This chain connects TRBV7-9 to TRBJ2-5; possibly TRBD2 for D (6 bases). The CDR3 is 17 residues long. Trimming stripped 5 bases from V and 5 bases from J, with 24 bases between. Germline CDR1 is SEHNR and CDR2 is FQNEAQ (reference sequence). The CDR3 loop is CASSPRGWSRFSETQYF. The CDR3 DNA is TGTGCCAGCAGCCCGCGGGGTTGGAGCCGGTTTTCGGAGACCCAGTACTTC.

This clonotype was picked up many times. This chain uses TRBV7-2 with TRBJ2-1, with D tentatively TRBD2 (7 bases). V lost 3 bases to trimming and J lost 2 bases, with 11 bases between them. This CDR3 comprises 15 residues. Germline V lookup: CDR1 SGHTA, CDR2 FQGNSA. CDR3 in DNA: TGTGCCAGCAGCTTCGAGGGGGGGACCTACAATGAGCAGTTCTTC. It translates to CASSFEGGTYNEQFF.

The CDR3 reads CASSLPGQGNNSPLHF. The DNA for the CDR3 is TGTGCCAGCAGCTTACCAGGACAGGGGAATAATTCACCCCTCCACTTT. The chain employs TRBV12-3 or TRBV12-4 and TRBJ1-6; 9 positions match TRBD1. The CDR3 has 16 amino acids. J was trimmed by 5 bases and V by 6 bases; bases with no gene match: 8.

The chain joins TRBV4-1 to TRBJ1-1; maybe TRBD1 (6 bases). This CDR3 spans 14 amino acids. CDR1 and CDR2 from the germline V gene are MGHRA and YSYEKL. V was cut by 2 bases and J by 3 bases, with 10 bases left in between. CDR3 sequence: CASSQYRDDTEAFF. In DNA form, the CDR3 reads TGCGCCAGCAGCCAATACAGGGACGACACTGAAGCTTTCTTT.

This clonotype appeared a few times. V is TRBV7-3 and J is TRBJ2-3, with D unresolved. Germline V gene sequence: CDR1 SGHTA, CDR2 FQGTGA. CDR3 length: 13 amino acids. V gave up 1 base and J gave up 5 bases, with 7 bases separating them. CDR3 residues: CASSLNTGDTQYF. In nucleotides, the CDR3 is TGTGCCAGCAGCTTAAACACGGGAGATACGCAGTATTTT. The variable domain in full, completed from reference TRBV7-3 and TRBJ2-3, reads GAGVSQTPSNKVTEKGKYVELRCDPISGHTALYWYRQSLGQGPEFLIYFQGTGAADDSGLPNDRFFAVRPEGSVSTLKIQRTERGDSAVYLCASSLNTGDTQYFGPGTRLTVL.

Notes on this clonotype: A much larger clone lies one base from this, so it may be a read error. This rearrangement joins TRBV6-1 to TRBJ1-2, with a possible D match to TRBD1 (6 bases). The CDR3 sequence is 13 residues long. Germline lookup yields CDR1 MNHNS and CDR2 SASEGT. Here the CDR3 reads CASSDTGNYDYTF. CDR3 nucleotide sequence: TGTGCCAGCAGTGACACAGGGAACTATGACTACACCTTC.

In its sample, this clonotype was seen a few times. The V gene is TRBV7-2, the J gene TRBJ1-5; D is uncertain. The V gene lost 4 bases and the J gene lost 2 bases, with 12 bases spanning the gap. CDR1 is SGHTA and CDR2 is FQGNSA in the germline V gene. The CDR3 runs 15 residues. CDR3 in DNA: TGTGCCAGCAGCTGGGGATTATACGGCAATCAGCCCCAGCATTTT. It translates to CASSWGLYGNQPQHF. Supplemented by reference TRBV7-2 and TRBJ1-5, the full variable domain reads GAGVSQSPSNKVTEKGKDVELRCDPISGHTALYWYRQSLGQGLEFLIYFQGNSAPDKSGLPSDRFSAERTGGSVSTLTIQRTQQEDSAVYLCASSWGLYGNQPQHFGDGTRLSIL.

The chain combines TRBV2 with TRBJ2-5, with a tentative D call TRBD1 (6 bases). CDR1 and CDR2 from the germline V gene are SNHLY and FYNNEI. The CDR3 sequence is 18 residues long. V was cut by 0 bases and J by 4 bases, with 21 bases left in between. CDR3: CASSEAMSGAKARETQYF. The CDR3, as DNA: TGTGCCAGCAGTGAAGCGATGTCAGGGGCTAAAGCCCGAGAGACCCAGTACTTC.

This chain joins TRBV6-5 and TRBJ2-2; possibly TRBD2 for D (5 bases). CDR3 length: 16 residues. V was cut by 0 bases and J by 5 bases, with 13 bases left in between. Germline CDR1 and CDR2: MNHEY and SVGAGI. The CDR3 DNA follows: TGTGCCAGCAGTTACTCGCGAGGGTATCAGACCGGGGAGCTGTTTTTT. Its protein product is CASSYSRGYQTGELFF.

This clonotype was seen many times. This chain links TRBV6-5 with TRBJ1-5; D is undetermined. The germline V gene has CDR1 MNHEY and CDR2 SVGAGI. The CDR3 contains 15 residues. V lost 0 bases, J lost 6 bases, and 12 bases lay in between. In DNA, the CDR3 is TGTGCCAGCAGTTACTCGATCGGCGCGCTTCAGCCCCAGCATTTT. Amino acid sequence: CASSYSIGALQPQHF.

The V call is TRBV7-3, the J call TRBJ1-4, with TRBD1 identical over 12 bases. The CDR3 totals 15 residues. Per the germline V gene, CDR1 is SGHTA and CDR2 is FQGTGA. V was clipped by 6 bases and J by 7 bases; unmatched bases: 6. In DNA form, the CDR3 reads TGTGCCAGCAGTCGCCGGGACAGGGGGCGTGAAAAACTGTTTTTT. Its protein is CASSRRDRGREKLFF.

The rearrangement uses TRBV5-1 and TRBJ2-5; 7 positions match TRBD2. CDR1 SGHRS and CDR2 YFSETQ come from the germline V gene. V lost 0 bases, J lost 4 bases, and 9 bases stayed unmatched. The CDR3 extends over 16 amino acids. The DNA of the CDR3 is TGCGCCAGCAGCTTGGGTGGGACTACCCTTGGAGAGACCCAGTACTTC. Protein: CASSLGGTTLGETQYF.

This clonotype was observed at least ten times. The J gene is TRBJ2-1, the V gene TRBV7-6; 13 positions match TRBD2. Trimming removed 6 bases from V and 6 bases from J; junction bases left unmatched: 5. The CDR3 runs to 15 residues. The germline V gene encodes CDR1 SGHVS and CDR2 FNYEAQ. The CDR3 sequence: CASSRLAGGLNEQFF. The DNA for the CDR3 is TGTGCCAGCAGTAGACTAGCGGGGGGCCTCAATGAGCAGTTCTTC.

The V and J genes are TRBV4-1 and TRBJ1-2; no clear D gene. This CDR3 region has 15 residues. V lost 1 base to trimming and J lost 5 bases, with 14 bases between them. Germline CDR1 and CDR2: MGHRA and YSYEKL. In DNA form, the CDR3 reads TGCGCCAGCAGCCAAGCTATGTCGGCCATTTATGGCTACACCTTC. Protein product: CASSQAMSAIYGYTF.

The chain links TRBV19 to TRBJ1-2, with TRBD1 identical over 7 bases. After removal of 7 bases from V and 6 bases from J, the junction contained 14 bases not matched to a gene. The CDR3 covers 15 residues. Germline V CDR1 and CDR2: LNHDA, SQIVND (reference sequence). The chain's CDR3 is CASNIVPRDRDGYTF. The CDR3 nucleotides are TGTGCCAGTAACATTGTCCCCCGGGACAGAGATGGCTACACCTTC. Full variable domain (missing parts from reference TRBV19 and TRBJ1-2): DGGITQSPKYLFRKEGQNVTLSCEQNLNHDAMYWYRQDPGQGLRLIYYSQIVNDFQKGDIAEGYSVSREKKESFPLTVTSAQKNPTAFYLCASNIVPRDRDGYTFGSGTRLTVV.

The CDR3, as DNA: TGTGCCAGTAGATCCAGGATCCGGGACAGGGGGCCGAAAAACACCGGGGAGCTGTTTTTT. This encodes CASRSRIRDRGPKNTGELFF. V gene TRBV19 combines with J gene TRBJ2-2; 12 bases are a match to TRBD1. This CDR3 has 20 amino acids. CDR1 is LNHDA and CDR2 is SQIVND in the germline V gene (reference sequence). J was trimmed by 2 bases and V by 6 bases; bases with no gene match: 16.

In DNA, the CDR3 is TGTGCCAGCAGACTCAGGGACGGGAATAAGTCCCAGTACTTC. Translation: CASRLRDGNKSQYF. The chain links TRBV12-3 or TRBV12-4 to TRBJ2-5; D possibly matches TRBD1 or TRBD2 (5 bases each). The CDR3 loop spans 14 amino acids. V was pared by 6 bases and J by 9 bases, with 20 bases between.

The chain is built from TRBV9 and TRBJ2-1, with unresolved D. V dropped 5 bases and J dropped 4 bases, with 13 bases sitting between them. The germline V gene encodes CDR1 SGDLS and CDR2 YYNGEE. CDR3 length: 14 amino acids. For the CDR3, the DNA is TGTGCCAGCAGTCCCGGCAACGAGTACAATGAGCAGTTCTTC. This codes for CASSPGNEYNEQFF.

Remarks on this clonotype: At one end the junction does not follow the germline gene, possibly because of a read error. V gene TRBV5-5 combines with J gene TRBJ1-2; 9 bases agree with TRBD1. The length of the CDR3 is 15 residues. Germline V gives CDR1 SGHKS, CDR2 YYEKEE (reference sequence). CDR3 amino acids: CAGSPDRGPNYGYTF. CDR3 nucleotide sequence: TGTGCCGGCAGCCCGGACAGGGGACCAAACTATGGCTACACCTTC.